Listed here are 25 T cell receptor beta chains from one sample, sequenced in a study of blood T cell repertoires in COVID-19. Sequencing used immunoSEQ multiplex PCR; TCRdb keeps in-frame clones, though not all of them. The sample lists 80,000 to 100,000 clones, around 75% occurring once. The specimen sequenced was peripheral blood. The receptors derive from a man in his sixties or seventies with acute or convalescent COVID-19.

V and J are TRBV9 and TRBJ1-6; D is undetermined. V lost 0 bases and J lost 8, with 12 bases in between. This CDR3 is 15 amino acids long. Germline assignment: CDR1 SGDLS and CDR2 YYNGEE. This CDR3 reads CASSVDGGRDSPLHF. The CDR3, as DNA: TGTGCCAGCAGCGTAGATGGAGGGCGAGATTCACCCCTCCACTTT.

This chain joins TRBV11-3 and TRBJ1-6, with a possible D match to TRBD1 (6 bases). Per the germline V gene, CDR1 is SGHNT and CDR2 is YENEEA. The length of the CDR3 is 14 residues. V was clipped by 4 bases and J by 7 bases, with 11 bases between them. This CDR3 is CASSSTGTNSPLHF. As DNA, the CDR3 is TGTGCCAGCAGCTCCACAGGGACAAATTCACCCCTCCACTTT. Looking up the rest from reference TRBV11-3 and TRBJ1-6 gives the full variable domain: EAGVVQSPRYKIIEKKQPVAFWCNPISGHNTLYWYLQNLGQGPELLIRYENEEAVDDSQLPKDRFSAERLKGVDSTLKIQPAELGDSAVYLCASSSTGTNSPLHFGNGTRLTVT.

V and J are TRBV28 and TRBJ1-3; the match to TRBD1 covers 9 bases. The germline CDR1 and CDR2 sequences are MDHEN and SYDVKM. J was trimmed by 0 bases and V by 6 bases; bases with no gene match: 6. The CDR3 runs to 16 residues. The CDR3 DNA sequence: TGTGCCAGCAGGTTAACACAGGGGGCCTCTGGAAACACCATATATTTT. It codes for CASRLTQGASGNTIYF.

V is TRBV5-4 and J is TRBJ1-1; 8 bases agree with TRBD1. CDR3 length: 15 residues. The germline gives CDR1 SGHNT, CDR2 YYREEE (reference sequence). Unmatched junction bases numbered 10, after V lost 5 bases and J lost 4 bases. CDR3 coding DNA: TGTGCCAGCAGTCCAGGGGGCGCGGGGTTCACTGAAGCTTTCTTT. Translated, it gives CASSPGGAGFTEAFF.

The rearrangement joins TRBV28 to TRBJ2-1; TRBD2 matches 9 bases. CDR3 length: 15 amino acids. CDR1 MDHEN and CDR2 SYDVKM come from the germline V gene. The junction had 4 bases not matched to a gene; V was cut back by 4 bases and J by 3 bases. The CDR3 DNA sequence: TGTGCCAGCAGTTCCCCTAGCGGGAACTACAATGAGCAGTTCTTC. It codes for CASSSPSGNYNEQFF. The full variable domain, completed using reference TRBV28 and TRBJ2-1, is DVKVTQSSRYLVKRTGEKVFLECVQDMDHENMFWYRQDPGLGLRLIYFSYDVKMKEKGDIPEGYSVSREKKERFSLILESASTNQTSMYLCASSSPSGNYNEQFFGPGTRLTVL.

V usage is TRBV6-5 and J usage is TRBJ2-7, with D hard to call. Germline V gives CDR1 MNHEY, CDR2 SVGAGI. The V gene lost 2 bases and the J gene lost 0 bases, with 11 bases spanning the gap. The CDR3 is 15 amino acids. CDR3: CASSYDLSSSYEQYF. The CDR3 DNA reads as TGTGCCAGCAGTTACGATCTGAGTAGCTCCTACGAGCAGTACTTC.

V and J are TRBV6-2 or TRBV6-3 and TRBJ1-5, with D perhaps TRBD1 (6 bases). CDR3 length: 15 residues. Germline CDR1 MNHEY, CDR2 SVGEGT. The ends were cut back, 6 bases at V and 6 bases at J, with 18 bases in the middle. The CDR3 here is CASSSAGGGGQPQHF. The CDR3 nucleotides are TGTGCCAGCAGCTCGGCGGGGGGCGGGGGTCAGCCCCAGCATTTT.

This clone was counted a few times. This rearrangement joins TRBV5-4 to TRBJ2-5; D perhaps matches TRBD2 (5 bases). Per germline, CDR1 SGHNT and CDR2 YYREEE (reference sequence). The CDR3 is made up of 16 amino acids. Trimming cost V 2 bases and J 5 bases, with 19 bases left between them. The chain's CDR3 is CASSFSLGSSGETQYF. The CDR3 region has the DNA TGTGCCAGCAGCTTTTCGCTAGGGAGTTCGGGTGAGACCCAGTACTTC.

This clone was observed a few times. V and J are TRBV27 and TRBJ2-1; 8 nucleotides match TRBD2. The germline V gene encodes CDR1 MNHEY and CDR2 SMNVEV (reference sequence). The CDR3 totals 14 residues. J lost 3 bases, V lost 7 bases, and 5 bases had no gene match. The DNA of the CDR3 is TGTGCCAGCACCTTAAGCGGGAGCTACAATGAGCAGTTCTTC. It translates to CASTLSGSYNEQFF.

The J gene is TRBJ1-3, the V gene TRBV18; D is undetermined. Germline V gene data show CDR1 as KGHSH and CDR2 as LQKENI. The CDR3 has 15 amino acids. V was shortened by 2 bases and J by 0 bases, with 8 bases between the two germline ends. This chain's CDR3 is CASSPYGDSGNTIYF. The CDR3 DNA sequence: TGTGCCAGCTCACCATACGGGGACTCTGGAAACACCATATATTTT. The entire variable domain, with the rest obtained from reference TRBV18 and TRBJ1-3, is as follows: NAGVMQNPRHLVRRRGQEARLRCSPMKGHSHVYWYRQLPEEGLKFMVYLQKENIIDESGMPKERFSAEFPKEGPSILRIQQVVRGDSAAYFCASSPYGDSGNTIYFGEGSWLTVV.

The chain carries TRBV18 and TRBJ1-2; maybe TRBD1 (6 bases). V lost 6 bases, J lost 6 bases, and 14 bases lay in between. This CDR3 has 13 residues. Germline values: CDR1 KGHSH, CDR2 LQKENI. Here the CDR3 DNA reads TGTGCCAGCTCGTGGGTTCAGGGGAATGGCTACACCTTC. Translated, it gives CASSWVQGNGYTF. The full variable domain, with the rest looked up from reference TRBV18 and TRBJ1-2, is NAGVMQNPRHLVRRRGQEARLRCSPMKGHSHVYWYRQLPEEGLKFMVYLQKENIIDESGMPKERFSAEFPKEGPSILRIQQVVRGDSAAYFCASSWVQGNGYTFGSGTRLTVV.

The CDR3 nucleotides read TGTGCCAGCAGCTTAGCGCTAGCGGGAGGGTTCAATGAGCAGTTCTTC. Its translation: CASSLALAGGFNEQFF. The chain carries TRBV7-2 and TRBJ2-1; 12 bases are shared with TRBD2. J was trimmed by 6 bases and V by 0 bases; bases with no gene match: 3. Germline lookup yields CDR1 SGHTA and CDR2 FQGNSA. The length of the CDR3 is 16 residues.

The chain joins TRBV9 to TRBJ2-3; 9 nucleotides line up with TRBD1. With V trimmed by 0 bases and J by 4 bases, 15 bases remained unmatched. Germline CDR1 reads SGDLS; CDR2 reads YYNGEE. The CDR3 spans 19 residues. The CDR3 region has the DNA TGTGCCAGCAGCGTAGTCCAAAGTCAAGGGACAGGGAAGGCAGATACGCAGTATTTT. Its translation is CASSVVQSQGTGKADTQYF.

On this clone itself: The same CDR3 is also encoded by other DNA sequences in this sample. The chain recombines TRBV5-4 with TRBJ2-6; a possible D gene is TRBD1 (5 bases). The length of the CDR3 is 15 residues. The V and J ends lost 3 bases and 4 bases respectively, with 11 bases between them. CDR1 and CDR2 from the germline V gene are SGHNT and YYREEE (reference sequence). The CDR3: CASSSPGSGANVLTF. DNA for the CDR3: TGTGCCAGCAGCTCCCCAGGGTCCGGGGCCAACGTCCTGACTTTC. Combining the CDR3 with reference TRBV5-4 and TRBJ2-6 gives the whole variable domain ETGVTQSPTHLIKTRGQQVTLRCSSQSGHNTVSWYQQALGQGPQFIFQYYREEENGRGNFPPRFSGLQFPNYSSELNVNALELDDSALYLCASSSPGSGANVLTFGAGSRLTVL.

CDR3 coding DNA: TGTGCCATCAGGGGAGCCGACAATGAGCAGTTCTTC. It encodes CAIRGADNEQFF. The V and J genes are TRBV10-3 and TRBJ2-1, with D perhaps TRBD2 (5 bases). Germline loops: CDR1 ENHRY, CDR2 SYGVKD. This CDR3 has 12 residues. Between the trimmed V and J ends, which lost 6 bases and 5 bases, there was a span of 8 bases.

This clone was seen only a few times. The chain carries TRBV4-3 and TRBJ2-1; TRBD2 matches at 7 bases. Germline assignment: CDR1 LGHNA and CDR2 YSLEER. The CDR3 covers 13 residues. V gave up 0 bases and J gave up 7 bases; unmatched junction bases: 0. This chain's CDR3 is CASSQEGGNEQFF. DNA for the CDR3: TGCGCCAGCAGCCAAGAGGGGGGGAATGAGCAGTTCTTC.

CDR3 nucleotides: TGCGCCAGCAGCCAAGATGGACAGGGACCTAATGAAAAACTGTTTTTT. Translating it yields CASSQDGQGPNEKLFF. The chain recombines TRBV4-3 with TRBJ1-4; TRBD1 matches at 8 bases. Losses at the gene ends were 0 bases for V and 3 bases for J; bases not matched to a gene: 3. This CDR3 is 16 amino acids long. The V gene's germline CDR1 is LGHNA and CDR2 YSLEER.

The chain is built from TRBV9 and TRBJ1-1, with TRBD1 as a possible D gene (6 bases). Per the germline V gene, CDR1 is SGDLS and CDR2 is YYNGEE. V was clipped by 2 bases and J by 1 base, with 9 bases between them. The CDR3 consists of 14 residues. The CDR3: CASSVPGQNTEAFF. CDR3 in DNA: TGTGCCAGCAGCGTCCCGGGACAGAACACTGAAGCTTTCTTT.

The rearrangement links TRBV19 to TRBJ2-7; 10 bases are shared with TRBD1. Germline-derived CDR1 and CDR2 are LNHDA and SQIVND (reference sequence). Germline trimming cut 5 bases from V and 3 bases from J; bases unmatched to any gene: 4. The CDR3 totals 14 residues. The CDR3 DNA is TGTGCCAGTAGTGCGACAGGGGGCTTCTACGAGCAGTACTTC. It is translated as CASSATGGFYEQYF. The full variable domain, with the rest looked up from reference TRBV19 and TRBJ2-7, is DGGITQSPKYLFRKEGQNVTLSCEQNLNHDAMYWYRQDPGQGLRLIYYSQIVNDFQKGDIAEGYSVSREKKESFPLTVTSAQKNPTAFYLCASSATGGFYEQYFGPGTRLTVT.

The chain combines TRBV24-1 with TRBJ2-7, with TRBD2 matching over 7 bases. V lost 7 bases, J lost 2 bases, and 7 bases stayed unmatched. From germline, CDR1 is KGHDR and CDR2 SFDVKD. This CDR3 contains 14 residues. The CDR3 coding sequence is TGTGCCACCAGCTTAGCGGGTGGGACCTACGAGCAGTACTTC. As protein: CATSLAGGTYEQYF.

DNA for the CDR3: TGTGCCAGCAGCCTCCTTCGGGACAGCGCCTACGAGCAGTACTTC. Its protein product is CASSLLRDSAYEQYF. The V and J genes are TRBV3-1 (or the pseudogene TRBV3-2) and TRBJ2-7; 7 nucleotides line up with TRBD1. V trimming: 4 bases; J trimming: 2 bases; junction bases outside the gene matches: 8. Per germline, CDR1 LGHDT and CDR2 YNNKEL (reference sequence). CDR3 length: 15 amino acids.

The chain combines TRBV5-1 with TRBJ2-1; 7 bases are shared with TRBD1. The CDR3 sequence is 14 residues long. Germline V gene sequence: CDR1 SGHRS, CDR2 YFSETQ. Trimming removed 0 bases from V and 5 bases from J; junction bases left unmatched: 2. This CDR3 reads CASSLGQGHNEQFF. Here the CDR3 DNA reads TGCGCCAGCAGCTTGGGACAGGGCCACAATGAGCAGTTCTTC.

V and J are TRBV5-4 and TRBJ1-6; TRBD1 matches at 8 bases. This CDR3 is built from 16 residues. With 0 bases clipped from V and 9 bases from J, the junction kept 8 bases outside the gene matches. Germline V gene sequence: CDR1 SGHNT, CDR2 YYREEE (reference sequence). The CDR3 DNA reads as TGTGCCAGCAGCTTGGAAGGACAGGGAGTAACTTCACCCCTCCACTTT. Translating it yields CASSLEGQGVTSPLHF.

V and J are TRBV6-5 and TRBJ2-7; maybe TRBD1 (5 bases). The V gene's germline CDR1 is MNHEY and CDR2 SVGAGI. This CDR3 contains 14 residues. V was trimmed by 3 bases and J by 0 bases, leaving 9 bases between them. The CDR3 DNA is TGTGCCAGCAGTTATGCAGGGTTCTCCTACGAGCAGTACTTC. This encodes CASSYAGFSYEQYF.

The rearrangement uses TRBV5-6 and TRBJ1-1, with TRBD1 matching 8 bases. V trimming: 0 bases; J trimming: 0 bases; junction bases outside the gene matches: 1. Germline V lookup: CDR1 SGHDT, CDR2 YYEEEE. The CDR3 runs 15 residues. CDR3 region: CASSLDRGLNTEAFF. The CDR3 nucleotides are TGTGCCAGCAGCTTGGACAGGGGGTTGAACACTGAAGCTTTCTTT.